A single T cell receptor (beta chain) is shown here with its context. Its antigen is as yet unknown. Profiling relied on immunoSEQ multiplex PCR, and the TCRdb table lists in-frame clones only, not all of them. This table has about 8,400 clones, 80% appearing once. The data stem from a study of T cell repertoires in ileal Crohn's disease. About the research overall: About half received postoperative treatment, 10 to 11 with thiopurines and 15 to 20 anti-TNF.

V lost 5 bases to trimming and J lost 2 bases, with 13 bases between them. This CDR3 region has 15 residues. The V gene's germline CDR1 is SGHTA and CDR2 FQGNSA. Study-level points and caveats: Active smokers at surgery had more clonal expansions than non-smokers.

Sequenced material: ileal tissue. The source is an adult with Crohn's disease. The genes are TRBV7-2 and TRBJ1-3; D not resolved. DNA for the CDR3: TGTGCCAGCAGCCCTAGCGTGGCCGCTGGAAACACCATATATTTT. Protein product: CASSPSVAAGNTIYF.